This is a list of T cell receptor beta chains from one sample in a study of early T cells in non-severe SARS-CoV-2 infection. TCRdb used MiXCR to reprocess the 5' RACE reads, holding one entry per CDR3 protein. The sample contains about 110,000 distinct CDR3 sequences, around an eighth of which appear only once. Sequenced material: whole blood, taken at baseline. Every receptor here comes from an adult who was a healthcare worker with PCR-confirmed SARS-CoV-2 infection or an uninfected control (not recorded which). The CDR3 runs from the conserved cysteine through the conserved F or W. The D gene is left open where the match is weak. Some rows mark clone size as missing; the rest say once, few, many or name a class of expanded clone.

CAWSLGGNQPQHF TGTGCCTGGAGCCTAGGGGGAAATCAGCCCCAGCATTTT TRBV30 - many TRBJ1-5
CASRHRNTDTQYF TGCGCCAGCAGGCACAGGAACACAGATACGCAGTATTTT TRBV5-1 - - TRBJ2-3
CASSLPGHRNTEAFF TGTGCCAGCTCCTTGCCGGGTCACCGGAACACTGAAGCTTTCTTT TRBV6-1 - - TRBJ1-1
CASAASYNSPLHF TGTGCCAGCGCAGCTTCCTATAATTCACCCCTCCACTTT TRBV6-1 - - TRBJ1-6
CASSQNYGYTF TGTGCCAGCAGTCAAAACTATGGCTACACCTTC TRBV12-3/TRBV12-4 - - TRBJ1-2
CAISESRNTEAFF TGTGCCATCAGTGAGTCCAGGAACACTGAAGCTTTCTTT TRBV10-3 - - TRBJ1-1
CATSIRARTRNTQYF TGTGCCACCAGCATCCGAGCCAGAACCAGGAATACGCAGTATTTT TRBV15 - - TRBJ2-3
CASSPGGLLKTYEQYF TGTGCCAGCAGCCCCGGGGGACTTTTGAAGACCTACGAGCAGTACTTC TRBV7-9 - - TRBJ2-7
CASSQTDTGRTQYF TGTGCCAGCAGCCAAACCGACACCGGGAGGACCCAGTACTTC TRBV3-1 - many TRBJ2-5
CASSRGASYEQYF TGTGCCAGTTCTAGGGGGGCCTCCTACGAGCAGTACTTC TRBV28 - few TRBJ2-7
CASRLAGGQYEQYF TGTGCCAGCAGGCTAGCGGGAGGGCAGTACGAGCAGTACTTC TRBV2 TRBD2 few TRBJ2-7
CSARAPNTEAFF TGCAGTGCTCGAGCACCAAACACTGAAGCTTTCTTT TRBV20-1 - many TRBJ1-1
CASPPPLARNEQFF TGTGCCAGCCCACCCCCGCTAGCACGTAATGAGCAGTTCTTC TRBV2 - - TRBJ2-1
CASSEAPAGGADTQYF TGTGCCAGCAGTGAAGCCCCAGCGGGAGGCGCAGATACGCAGTATTTT TRBV2 TRBD2 - TRBJ2-3
CASSQVRSSYEQYF TGCGCCAGCAGCCAAGTTCGGAGCTCCTACGAGCAGTACTTC TRBV4-1 - many TRBJ2-7
CSARAEIRKVQPQHF TGCAGTGCTAGAGCAGAGATAAGGAAAGTTCAGCCCCAGCATTTT TRBV20-1 - - TRBJ1-5
CASSPRGDTAYGYTF TGCGCCAGCAGCCCGAGGGGGGATACTGCCTATGGCTACACCTTC TRBV5-1 - - TRBJ1-2
CASSLASTHTDTQYF TGTGCCAGCAGCTTAGCGTCTACTCACACAGATACGCAGTATTTT TRBV7-3 - few TRBJ2-3
CASSLGGMNTGELFF TGCGCCAGCAGCTTAGGGGGAATGAACACCGGGGAGCTGTTTTTT TRBV5-1 - - TRBJ2-2
CASSLDSGDWNSGANVLTF TGTGCCAGCAGCTTAGATTCTGGGGATTGGAATTCTGGGGCCAACGTCCTGACTTTC TRBV7-9 - - TRBJ2-6
CASSPRRVGKAFF TGCGCCAGCAGCCCGAGGAGGGTCGGAAAAGCTTTCTTT TRBV5-1 - few TRBJ1-1
CSASYPGASGNYEQYF TGCAGTGCTAGTTACCCCGGGGCTAGCGGGAATTACGAGCAGTACTTC TRBV20-1 TRBD2 many TRBJ2-7
CAWRGRASGHYEQYF TGTGCCTGGAGAGGGCGGGCTAGCGGACACTACGAGCAGTACTTC TRBV30 TRBD2 many TRBJ2-7
CASSLGTGAGSQPQHF TGTGCCAGCAGCTTGGGGACAGGGGCAGGGAGTCAGCCCCAGCATTTT TRBV7-9 TRBD1 few TRBJ1-5
CASSLEGQGEQFF TGCGCCAGCAGCTTGGAGGGCCAGGGGGAGCAGTTCTTC TRBV5-1 - - TRBJ2-1
CASSLRTGGPYEQYF TGTGCCAGTAGTCTCCGGACAGGGGGTCCCTACGAGCAGTACTTC TRBV19 TRBD1 few TRBJ2-7
CSVFTGDRDIQYF TGCAGCGTTTTCACAGGGGATCGAGACATTCAGTACTTC TRBV29-1 TRBD1 few TRBJ2-4
CASSVASDYNEQFF TGTGCCAGCAGCGTAGCGTCGGACTACAATGAGCAGTTCTTC TRBV9 - - TRBJ2-1
CASSVRTSGSEQFF TGTGCCAGCAGTGTCCGGACTAGCGGGAGTGAGCAGTTCTTC TRBV6-1 TRBD2 - TRBJ2-1
CASSAWGGNNEQFF TGTGCCAGTAGTGCCTGGGGGGGGAACAATGAGCAGTTCTTC TRBV19 TRBD2 - TRBJ2-1
CSAGSGAGTQYF TGCAGTGCTGGGTCAGGGGCTGGGACCCAGTACTTC TRBV20-1 - few TRBJ2-5
CASSTGTWNTEAFF TGTGCCAGCAGCACCGGGACATGGAACACTGAAGCTTTCTTT TRBV7-9 - few TRBJ1-1
CASSFRDRPSYNEQFF TGTGCCAGCAGCTTCCGCGACAGGCCCTCCTACAATGAGCAGTTCTTC TRBV11-2 - few TRBJ2-1